This paragraph covers one T cell receptor beta chain sequence. Clones were read by immunoSEQ multiplex PCR, and TCRdb kept only the in-frame ones, dropping some. The sample yields tens of thousands of clones, roughly 89% seen once. Trimming removed 2 bases from V and 4 bases from J; junction bases left unmatched: 2. From germline, CDR1 is KGHSH and CDR2 LQKENI. The CDR3 covers 14 residues. Seattle's enrolled individuals joined amid active infection and were then monitored longitudinally. This sample is drawn from a study of blood T cell repertoires in COVID-19. This chain links TRBV18 with TRBJ1-5; the match to TRBD1 covers 7 bases. The sequence was collected from a man between 40 and 49 years old with COVID-19, enrolled during active disease. Sequencing was performed on peripheral blood. CDR3 in amino acids: CASSPGTVNQPQHF. The CDR3 bases are TGTGCCAGCTCACCAGGGACAGTGAATCAGCCCCAGCATTTT.